A single sample gave rise to the 12 T cell receptor beta chains below, sequenced in a study of blood T cell repertoires in COVID-19. Clones were read by immunoSEQ multiplex PCR, and TCRdb kept only the in-frame ones, dropping some. Of tens of thousands of clones detected, roughly 91% appear once; the ten largest clones hold around 29%. The sequenced sample consisted of peripheral blood. These receptor sequences come from a woman of 80 years or more with active or convalescent COVID-19.

The gene calls are TRBV28 and TRBJ2-2; D perhaps matches TRBD1 (6 bases). V lost 11 bases and J lost 10, with 11 bases in between. From germline, CDR1 is MDHEN and CDR2 SYDVKM. The CDR3 is made up of 10 amino acids. CDR3 in DNA: TGTGCCTCACAGGGAAAGGAGCTGTTTTTT. This encodes CASQGKELFF.

The CDR3 here is CASSFRTQNTGELFF. The CDR3 bases are TGTGCCAGTAGTTTTCGGACACAGAACACCGGGGAGCTGTTTTTT. The V and J genes are TRBV19 and TRBJ2-2; perhaps TRBD1 as D (5 bases). The length of the CDR3 is 15 residues. V dropped 5 bases and J dropped 1 base, with 11 bases sitting between them. CDR1 is LNHDA, CDR2 SQIVND, per germline (reference sequence).

This clone appeared a few times. This chain connects TRBV30 to TRBJ2-1; D is unresolved. Germline V gene sequence: CDR1 GTSNPN, CDR2 SVGIG (reference sequence). The CDR3 runs to 14 residues. The V end was cut by 1 base, the J end by 0 bases, with 7 bases between. The CDR3 DNA follows: TGTGCCTGGAGTGAGCTGAGCTCCTACAATGAGCAGTTCTTC. Residues: CAWSELSSYNEQFF. Full variable domain (rest looked up from reference TRBV30 and TRBJ2-1): SQTIHQWPATLVQPVGSPLSLECTVEGTSNPNLYWYRQAAGRGLQLLFYSVGIGQISSEVPQNLSASRPQDRQFILSSKKLLLSDSGFYLCAWSELSSYNEQFFGPGTRLTVL.

The rearrangement uses TRBV4-1 and TRBJ2-3, with TRBD2 identical over 8 bases. This CDR3 is 16 amino acids long. With V trimmed by 3 bases and J by 9 bases, 14 bases remained unmatched. CDR1 is MGHRA and CDR2 is YSYEKL in the germline V gene. CDR3 DNA: TGCGCCAGCAGCCACGGGTGGGTAGCGGGGCCTTTGACGCAGTATTTT. Amino acid sequence: CASSHGWVAGPLTQYF.

The V call is TRBV3-1 (or the pseudogene TRBV3-2), the J call TRBJ2-7; no reliable D call. CDR1 and CDR2 (germline): LGHDT, YNNKEL (reference sequence). The CDR3 is 18 amino acids. V lost 2 bases to trimming and J lost 2 bases, with 22 bases between them. CDR3 protein: CASSQKRLWPALAYEQYF. Written as DNA, the CDR3 is TGTGCCAGCAGCCAAAAACGTCTGTGGCCCGCCCTAGCCTACGAGCAGTACTTC.

The V and J genes are TRBV3-1 (or the pseudogene TRBV3-2) and TRBJ1-3; 9 bases line up with TRBD1. The germline gives CDR1 LGHDT, CDR2 YNNKEL (reference sequence). Trimming removed 2 bases from V and 2 bases from J; junction bases left unmatched: 13. The CDR3 runs to 19 residues. The CDR3 sequence is CASSQFGQGLVFAGNTIYF. The DNA for the CDR3 is TGTGCCAGCAGCCAATTTGGACAGGGGCTCGTTTTCGCTGGAAACACCATATATTTT.

V gene TRBV6-5 combines with J gene TRBJ1-2, with 8 nucleotides matching TRBD1. Germline V gene data show CDR1 as MNHEY and CDR2 as SVGAGI. V dropped 6 bases and J dropped 6; count of bases not matched to a gene: 9. This CDR3 spans 14 amino acids. Written as DNA, the CDR3 is TGTGCCAGCAGGGCCGGACAGGGCGTACATGGCTACACCTTC. It is translated as CASRAGQGVHGYTF.

The chain links TRBV4-3 to TRBJ2-1; D perhaps matches TRBD1 (5 bases). CDR3 length: 17 residues. The V gene lost 0 bases and the J gene lost 13 bases, with 25 bases spanning the gap. Germline lookup yields CDR1 LGHNA and CDR2 YSLEER. Here the CDR3 DNA reads TGCGCCAGCAGCCAAGATCGTTCAGGGCTCGGCGGTGTTAATCAGTTCTTC. Translation gives CASSQDRSGLGGVNQFF.

The chain has TRBV5-1 and TRBJ1-1, with TRBD1 as a possible D gene (5 bases). This CDR3 comprises 15 residues. With 2 bases removed from V and 1 base from J, the gap between germline ends came to 12 bases. Germline V CDR1 and CDR2: SGHRS, YFSETQ. Here the CDR3 reads CASSLPAGSNTEAFF. The CDR3, as DNA: TGCGCCAGCAGCTTACCGGCAGGGTCGAACACTGAAGCTTTCTTT.

J is TRBJ1-1 and V is TRBV19, with 8 nucleotides matching TRBD1. The ends lost 1 base at V and 3 bases at J; junction bases unmatched: 13. This CDR3 comprises 18 residues. Germline V gene data show CDR1 as LNHDA and CDR2 as SQIVND (reference sequence). The CDR3 protein is CASSIVQEWTGFHTEAFF. CDR3 bases: TGTGCCAGTAGTATAGTTCAGGAATGGACAGGGTTTCACACTGAAGCTTTCTTT.

The V call is TRBV7-3, the J call TRBJ2-3, with D perhaps matching TRBD1 (5 bases). The CDR3 totals 14 residues. Trimming pared 2 bases from V and 5 bases from J, leaving 11 bases between. Germline CDR1 reads SGHTA; CDR2 reads FQGTGA. The DNA of the CDR3 is TGTGCCAGCAGCTTAGGCAGGGAAAAAGATACGCAGTATTTT. It is translated as CASSLGREKDTQYF.

The rearrangement uses TRBV6-6 and TRBJ2-5; TRBD1 is a possible D gene (7 bases). Per germline, CDR1 MNHNY and CDR2 SVGAGI (reference sequence). The CDR3 loop spans 14 amino acids. Trimming left V 6 bases short and J 4 bases short, with 15 bases between. The CDR3: CASRFQGGRETQYF. As DNA, the CDR3 is TGTGCCAGCAGGTTCCAGGGGGGACGAGAGACCCAGTACTTC.